This record covers a single TCR beta chain. Its antigen is still unknown. Per-base qualities were not stored, and no clone one base away is much larger. The data originate from a study of siplizumab effects on memory and regulatory T cells (dated by TCRdb to the late 2010s). A note on the overall study: Across roughly 8 responder-stimulator pairs, mixed lymphocyte reactions were run in pairs, around 1 with siplizumab at 0.75 to 1 ug/mL and around 1 without drug. The effect of the anti-CD2 antibody siplizumab on alloreactive T-cell subsets was examined in allogeneic mixed lymphocyte reactions constructed from human PBMCs. What the authors observed across the whole study: Among mappable alloreactive CD4+ clones, the Treg-derived fraction averaged around 70% with siplizumab versus about 27% in control reactions. Whether proliferating Tregs from siplizumab cultures were suppressive was not functionally confirmed. Unstimulated naive T cells appeared more diverse than memory T cells, and naive cells seemed to contribute substantially to the alloresponse. Because sequences at frequencies below about 10^-5 were poorly captured, only a minor fraction of alloreactive clones could be mapped back to unstimulated subsets. The cumulative frequency of alloreactive sequences that could be traced back to unstimulated CD4+ memory T cells was significantly reduced by siplizumab. For roughly 75-97% of proliferating CD4+ or CD8+ clones, no naive or memory phenotype could be assigned.

Cells from the mixed lymphocyte reactions were cocultured for approximately 6 days at 37 degrees C. After responder PBMCs were labelled with CFSE and stimulator PBMCs with Violet Dye, the two populations were combined at a 1:1 ratio. Sorted unstimulated T cells, along with proliferating T cells recovered from mixed lymphocyte reactions, underwent TCRbeta CDR3 sequencing. Fresh whole blood from some eleven HLA-typed healthy donors was used to isolate PBMCs. After the mixed lymphocyte reaction, proliferating CFSE-low responder T cells were FACS-sorted for TCR sequencing. The library was built by means of the immunoSEQ multiplex PCR assay. Roughly 10^5 TCR templates per sample were assayed on the deep sequencing platform. Genomic DNA extracted from sorted T cells was the material used for TCRbeta CDR3 sequencing. Per the original workflow: The R programming language was used for the clonal analysis of the TCRbeta CDR3 data. Unstimulated samples were compared with post-reaction CFSE-low samples to define alloreactive CD4+ and CD8+ clones. Regulatory or non-regulatory origin of alloreactive CD4+ clones was assigned by matching sequences to the sorted unstimulated Treg and non-Treg repertoires. The source is immuneACCESS, and TCRdb retained only in-frame sequences with V and J called. Part of the clones is not carried over; for the studies checked, unresolved V genes explain less than half of this, and the remainder is unexplained. D and trimming were read from the DNA, whereas the V and J calls and clone size are those reported in that table. Recorded for this sample are 3,500 to 4,500 clones; around 50% of them occurred a single time. The top ten constitute under 5% of the sample.

The junction shows trimming of 2 bases on V and 5 bases on J, plus 13 bases between the germline ends. Looking up the germline V gene yields CDR1 SGDLS and CDR2 YYNGEE. From its cysteine to its phenylalanine, the CDR3 spans 14 amino acids. CDR3 DNA only is kept here, 42 bases in frame from base 1. This TCR derives from a human donor in good health; the cells came from an allogeneic mixed lymphocyte reaction. Some clones in this sample may be carry-over from other donors' samples. The chain couples TRBV9 to TRBJ2-5; TRBD2 is perhaps the D gene, given 6 matching bases. Source material: CFSE-low (dividing) CD4+ T cells sorted from an allogeneic mixed lymphocyte reaction. The encoded CDR3 is CASSVDYRGETQYF. The bases read TGTGCCAGCAGCGTGGACTACCGTGGGGAGACCCAGTACTTC.